This T cell receptor (beta chain) was recovered during a study of cytotoxic CD8 clonotypes in ibrutinib-treated CLL. Study-wide background: The patient breakdown showed 10 to 12 relapsed/refractory and approximately 15 treatment-naive cases, with 17 IGHV unmutated. Partial response occurred in about 25 patients and complete response in 2; at median approximately 68 months, roughly 14 remained remitted and 12 progressed.

The V gene lost 6 bases and the J gene lost 2 bases, with 11 bases spanning the gap. CDR3 length: 13 amino acids. Per germline, CDR1 MNHEY and CDR2 SVGAGI. Researchers set a sequencing depth target of 1 in 200,000 to 1 in 1 million T cells. Sequencing was performed with immunoSEQ multiplex PCR; in TCRdb, only in-frame clones are kept and a portion is missing. The table records under 200,000 clones, 84% of them present only once. With respect to this clone: Its antigen is not identified.

The study, taken as a whole, reports: On treatment, the uncommon public clonotypes contracted or remained stable.

Specimen: PBMCs, collected after 24 months of ibrutinib treatment. The chain uses TRBV6-5 and TRBJ2-7; D may be TRBD1 (5 bases). This TCR was recovered from a human donor with chronic lymphocytic leukemia. The CDR3 spells CASSLQDPYEQYF. The CDR3 nucleotides are TGTGCCAGCAGCTTACAGGATCCCTACGAGCAGTACTTC.